This T cell receptor beta chain came from a study of blood T cell repertoires in COVID-19. Measured with immunoSEQ multiplex PCR; TCRdb has only the in-frame clones, and not every one. The sample includes about 200,000 clones, approximately 81% of them seen just once. In germline, CDR1 is LNHDA, CDR2 SQIVND (reference sequence). Trimming removed 3 bases from V and 8 bases from J; junction bases left unmatched: 8. The CDR3 spans 14 residues. This receptor was taken from a woman aged 80 or over with acute or convalescent COVID-19. The chain uses TRBV19 and TRBJ1-2; TRBD1 matches 8 bases. The sequenced material came from peripheral blood. CDR3 loop: CASSIVQGAQGYTF. The CDR3 coding sequence is TGTGCCAGTAGTATTGTGCAGGGGGCGCAAGGCTACACCTTC. Full variable domain (remainder filled in from reference TRBV19 and TRBJ1-2): DGGITQSPKYLFRKEGQNVTLSCEQNLNHDAMYWYRQDPGQGLRLIYYSQIVNDFQKGDIAEGYSVSREKKESFPLTVTSAQKNPTAFYLCASSIVQGAQGYTFGSGTRLTVV.